This T cell receptor (beta chain) derives from a study of cytomegalovirus exposure and HLA in healthy donors. Findings of the study overall: In an earlier analysis, about 87% or about 30%: the productive usage of most TCR beta V segments.

This PCR relied on a set of 60 Vbeta primers and 13 Jbeta primers. Sequenced by immunoSEQ multiplex PCR; TCRdb stores in-frame clones only, minus some. This repertoire shows roughly 190,000 clones, around 77% found once; its top ten account for roughly 1.5%. Note on this clone: Its antigen remains unidentified.

Germline lookup yields CDR1 SGDLS and CDR2 YYNGEE. The CDR3 sequence is 15 residues long. With 3 bases clipped from V and 2 bases from J, the junction kept 7 bases outside the gene matches. The receptor was derived from a woman aged 18-29 years in good health and CMV-seronegative. V is TRBV9 and J is TRBJ2-7; TRBD1 matches at 8 bases. Sequences were obtained from PBMCs. The CDR3 nucleotides are TGTGCCAGCAGCGACGGACAGGGAGGTCCCTACGAGCAGTACTTC. Its translation: CASSDGQGGPYEQYF.